This passage covers 10 T cell receptor beta chains from one sample sequenced in a study of shared clonotypes between healthy human individuals. Only CD45RO-negative cells positively selected for CCR7 counted as naive CD8 cells, so terminally differentiated effector memory CD45RA+ cells were excluded. Assay used: immunoSEQ multiplex PCR; TCRdb lists only in-frame clones, some missing. This sample carries about 750,000 clones, around 93% of them seen once, and the ten largest clones take less than 25%. Sequencing was performed on naive CD8+ T cells sorted from blood. The receptors were gathered from a man aged 25-45 years in good health.

The CDR3: CASSVAGTGSDEQYF. The CDR3 DNA is TGTGCCAGCAGCGTAGCCGGGACAGGGAGCGACGAGCAGTACTTC. The chain employs TRBV9 and TRBJ2-7, with 9 bases that match TRBD1. Germline loops: CDR1 SGDLS, CDR2 YYNGEE. The CDR3 totals 15 residues. With V trimmed by 0 bases and J by 5 bases, 6 bases remained unmatched. Drawing the rest from reference TRBV9 and TRBJ2-7, the complete variable domain is DSGVTQTPKHLITATGQRVTLRCSPRSGDLSVYWYQQSLDQGLQFLIQYYNGEERAKGNILERFSAQQFPDLHSELNLSSLELGDSALYFCASSVAGTGSDEQYFGPGTRLTVT.

V and J are TRBV7-9 and TRBJ1-5; 7 bases agree with TRBD1. The J segment lost 6 bases and the V segment lost 3 bases, leaving 2 bases of the junction unmatched. The CDR3 runs 13 residues. Germline CDR1 SEHNR, CDR2 FQNEAQ (reference sequence). CDR3 nucleotides: TGTGCCAGCAGCTTGAACAGGGGTCAGCCCCAGCATTTT. This codes for CASSLNRGQPQHF.

There are a few counts of this clone. Other DNA sequences of this sample code for an identical CDR3. The chain couples TRBV30 to TRBJ2-5; D remains ambiguous. Germline CDR1 and CDR2: GTSNPN and SVGIG (reference sequence). The V end was cut by 0 bases, the J end by 2 bases, with 7 bases between. CDR3 length: 13 amino acids. DNA of the CDR3: TGTGCCTGGAGTGTTGGTACACAAGAGACCCAGTACTTC. Amino acid sequence: CAWSVGTQETQYF.

The rearrangement links TRBV7-9 to TRBJ2-5, with no clear D. Trimming took off 1 base at V and 5 bases at J, with 11 bases between the two ends. Germline CDR1 reads SEHNR; CDR2 reads FQNEAQ (reference sequence). The CDR3 totals 14 residues. The CDR3 region is CASSLGSDVETQYF. CDR3 coding DNA: TGTGCCAGCAGCTTAGGGTCCGACGTTGAGACCCAGTACTTC.

The J gene is TRBJ2-1, the V gene TRBV9; TRBD1 matches at 7 bases. The CDR3 consists of 16 residues. The junction had 7 bases not matched to a gene; V was cut back by 0 bases and J by 4 bases. Germline-derived CDR1 and CDR2 are SGDLS and YYNGEE. The CDR3 sequence: CASSVALTGSYNEQFF. Written as DNA, the CDR3 is TGTGCCAGCAGCGTAGCTTTGACAGGGTCGTACAATGAGCAGTTCTTC.

CDR3 in amino acids: CASSSSGGYTF. CDR3 coding DNA: TGTGCCAGCAGCTCCTCTGGGGGCTACACCTTC. The V gene is TRBV5-6, the J gene TRBJ1-2; D unclear. Per germline, CDR1 SGHDT and CDR2 YYEEEE. There are 11 residues in the CDR3. The V and J ends lost 3 bases and 8 bases respectively, with 8 bases between them.

The chain couples TRBV27 to TRBJ1-1; D remains ambiguous. Germline assignment: CDR1 MNHEY and CDR2 SMNVEV (reference sequence). The V gene lost 6 bases and the J gene lost 4 bases, with 18 bases spanning the gap. The CDR3 is made up of 15 amino acids. The CDR3 sequence is CASRLTRLGSTEAFF. The CDR3 DNA reads as TGTGCCAGCAGACTCACCCGTTTGGGGTCCACTGAAGCTTTCTTT.

The rearrangement uses TRBV15 and TRBJ1-2; 7 bases line up with TRBD1. The CDR3 has 14 amino acids. Germline-derived CDR1 and CDR2 are LNHNV and YYDKDF (reference sequence). V dropped 2 bases and J dropped 8; count of bases not matched to a gene: 8. The CDR3 protein is CATSRTRQGSGYTF. CDR3 DNA sequence: TGTGCCACCAGCAGAACGCGACAGGGTAGCGGCTACACCTTC. Together with reference TRBV15 and TRBJ1-2, the CDR3 gives the full variable domain: DAMVIQNPRYQVTQFGKPVTLSCSQTLNHNVMYWYQQKSSQAPKLLFHYYDKDFNNEADTPDNFQSRRPNTSFCFLDIRSPGLGDTAMYLCATSRTRQGSGYTFGSGTRLTVV.

V and J are TRBV28 and TRBJ2-7, with TRBD2 identical over 7 bases. The ends lost 9 bases at V and 3 bases at J; junction bases unmatched: 8. This CDR3 has 13 amino acids. Germline CDR1 and CDR2: MDHEN and SYDVKM. The CDR3: CASSLASGYEQYF. The CDR3 nucleotides read TGTGCCAGTTCTCTCGCTAGCGGCTACGAGCAGTACTTC.

This clone appeared a single time. The chain carries TRBV5-6 and TRBJ2-1, with D possibly being TRBD1 (6 bases). Per germline, CDR1 SGHDT and CDR2 YYEEEE. The CDR3 has 16 residues. Trimming pared 2 bases from V and 4 bases from J, leaving 16 bases between. CDR3 loop: CASSFWQGNGYNEQFF. In nucleotides, the CDR3 is TGTGCCAGCAGCTTTTGGCAGGGGAATGGTTACAATGAGCAGTTCTTC.